These T cell receptor beta chains were read from a single sample in a study of T cell repertoires in aging, cancer and after chemotherapy. One entry per CDR3 protein, called by TCRdb with MiXCR from the multiplex PCR reads. The sample carries 1,200 to 1,500 distinct CDR3 sequences, about 22% recorded once. Sequenced material: blood. The origin of the receptors is a human donor with a solid tumor. The CDR3 runs from the conserved cysteine through the conserved F or W. D genes are given only for firm matches. Size tells how often a clone was seen (once, few, many) or the class of an expanded clone, and some rows leave it out.

cdr3_aa cdr3_nt v_call clone_size d_call j_call
CASSRDRGPGETQYF TGTGCCAGCAGCCGTGACAGGGGGCCCGGAGAGACCCAGTACTTC TRBV27 NA TRBD1 TRBJ2-5
CAIRDSSNSPLHF TGTGCCATCAGGGACAGCTCGAATTCACCCCTCCACTTT TRBV10-3 medium-sized NA TRBJ1-6
CASTHAGQGANQPQHF TGTGCCAGCACTCACGCGGGACAGGGGGCTAATCAGCCCCAGCATTTT TRBV6-5 NA TRBD1 TRBJ1-5
CATGPTRGEKLFF TGTGCCACCGGACCGACTCGGGGTGAAAAACTGTTTTTT TRBV19 large NA TRBJ1-4
CASSSGLNNNEQFF TGTGCCAGCAGCTCGGGACTCAACAACAATGAGCAGTTCTTC TRBV5-4 medium-sized NA TRBJ2-1
CASSLGSYGYTF TGCGCCAGCAGCTTGGGTAGCTATGGCTACACCTTC TRBV5-1 medium-sized NA TRBJ1-2
CSVEELAGSGYTF TGCAGCGTTGAAGAGTTGGCGGGGTCAGGCTACACCTTC TRBV29-1 large NA TRBJ1-2
CASSLAGEAYEQYF TGTGCCAGCAGCTTAGCAGGGGAGGCCTACGAGCAGTACTTC TRBV7-7 NA NA TRBJ2-7
CASSQGQPSGNTIYF TGCGCCAGCAGCCAGGGACAGCCCTCTGGAAACACCATATATTTT TRBV5-1 NA TRBD1 TRBJ1-3
CASSPGLAGVKVSEQYF TGTGCCAGCAGCCCGGGACTAGCGGGAGTTAAGGTGAGCGAGCAGTACTTC TRBV5-6 NA TRBD2 TRBJ2-7
CASSYELAGGSTDTQYF TGCGCCAGCAGCTATGAACTAGCGGGGGGGAGCACAGATACGCAGTATTTT TRBV5-1 medium-sized TRBD2 TRBJ2-3
CASIPTSGRPSYNEQFF TGTGCCAGCATCCCGACTAGCGGGAGGCCCTCCTACAATGAGCAGTTCTTC TRBV28 NA TRBD2 TRBJ2-1
CASSYLSTGGGYGYTF TGTGCCAGCAGCTATCTATCGACAGGGGGTGGCTATGGCTACACCTTC TRBV14 NA TRBD1 TRBJ1-2
CSAKGTSGLLAKNIQYF TGCAGTGCTAAAGGGACTAGCGGGCTATTAGCCAAAAACATTCAGTACTTC TRBV20-1 few TRBD2 TRBJ2-4
CASSGEGTNEKLFF TGTGCCAGCAGTGGAGAGGGGACTAATGAAAAACTGTTTTTT TRBV2 NA NA TRBJ1-4
CATSRDLGSKERNQPQHF TGTGCCACCAGCAGAGATCTGGGTAGTAAGGAGAGGAATCAGCCCCAGCATTTT TRBV15 medium-sized NA TRBJ1-5
CASSQDRTGTGSYNEQFF TGCGCCAGCAGCCAAGATAGAACTGGGACAGGTTCCTACAATGAGCAGTTCTTC TRBV4-3 NA TRBD1 TRBJ2-1
CASSLVPRTGLRRQSNEQFF TGTGCCAGCAGCTTAGTACCTCGAACGGGGTTAAGGCGGCAGTCCAATGAGCAGTTCTTC TRBV11-2 medium-sized NA TRBJ2-1
CASSPSGRGNEQFF TGTGCCAGCAGTCCTAGCGGGAGGGGCAATGAGCAGTTCTTC TRBV12-3/TRBV12-4 medium-sized TRBD2 TRBJ2-1
CASSPTNPRLEQYF TGTGCCAGCAGCCCGACTAACCCACGCCTGGAGCAGTACTTC TRBV28 NA NA TRBJ2-7
CASSPQPGGSFYNEQFF TGTGCCAGTAGTCCCCAGCCGGGGGGAAGCTTCTACAATGAGCAGTTCTTC TRBV19 NA TRBD2 TRBJ2-1
CSVVMRAGITEAFF TGCAGCGTTGTTATGAGGGCGGGGATCACTGAAGCTTTCTTT TRBV29-1 large NA TRBJ1-1
CSARAGASTDTQYF TGCAGTGCTAGAGCGGGAGCTAGCACAGATACGCAGTATTTT TRBV20-1 few NA TRBJ2-3
CASSQEPVRNTEAFF TGTGCCAGCAGCCAAGAGCCGGTTCGGAACACTGAAGCTTTCTTT TRBV14 NA NA TRBJ1-1
CASSPLGGRNTEAFF TGTGCCAGCAGTCCCCTTGGAGGGAGAAACACTGAAGCTTTCTTT TRBV27 few NA TRBJ1-1
CASSRARTPSAETQYF TGTGCCAGCTCACGGGCCCGGACCCCGTCGGCGGAGACCCAGTACTTC TRBV18 large NA TRBJ2-5
CASSRDSKNTEAFF TGTGCCAGCTCACGGGACAGTAAAAACACTGAAGCTTTCTTT TRBV18 medium-sized TRBD1 TRBJ1-1
CASSEEGTGSTGANVLTF TGTGCCAGCAGTGAAGAGGGGACAGGAAGCACTGGGGCCAACGTCCTGACTTTC TRBV2 few TRBD1 TRBJ2-6
CASSVGTDTQYF TGTGCCAGTAGTGTCGGGACAGATACGCAGTATTTT TRBV19 NA NA TRBJ2-3
CASSLSGGQETQYF TGTGCCAGCAGCTTATCTGGCGGACAAGAGACCCAGTACTTC TRBV7-9 medium-sized NA TRBJ2-5
CASSDMAGPGELFF TGTGCCAGCAGTGACATGGCAGGGCCCGGGGAGCTGTTTTTT TRBV6-4 large NA TRBJ2-2
CASSRRTSGANVLTF TGTGCCAGCAGCCGTCGAACCTCTGGGGCCAACGTCCTGACTTTC TRBV5-6 large NA TRBJ2-6
CASSMSLAGDPKNIQYF TGTGCCAGTAGTATGTCGCTAGCGGGAGATCCCAAAAACATTCAGTACTTC TRBV19 NA TRBD2 TRBJ2-4
CASTGNTGELFF TGTGCCAGCACAGGGAACACCGGGGAGCTGTTTTTT TRBV25-1 few NA TRBJ2-2
CSAPGDRLYEQYF TGCAGTGCCCCTGGGGACAGGTTATACGAGCAGTACTTC TRBV20-1 NA TRBD1 TRBJ2-7